Below, 23 T cell receptor beta chains from the same sample are listed, as sequenced in a study of OX40 agonist ivuxolimab in advanced cancers. Generated by immunoSEQ multiplex PCR, the TCRdb table keeps only in-frame clones and is missing some. The sample yields about 77,000 clones, 65% to 85% seen once. The specimen was CD4+ or CD8+ T cells sorted from blood, collected in a trial of the OX40 agonist ivuxolimab. Every receptor here comes from an adult with an advanced solid tumor such as melanoma, head and neck, liver or kidney cancer.

The rearrangement links TRBV6-4 to TRBJ2-7; D not certain. Germline loops: CDR1 MRHNA, CDR2 SNTAGT. V gave up 6 bases and J gave up 5 bases, with 14 bases separating them. CDR3 length equals 13 residues. The CDR3 loop is CASSSTRKDEQYF. The DNA of the CDR3 is TGTGCCAGCAGCTCGACCCGAAAGGACGAGCAGTACTTC.

The chain uses TRBV23-1 and TRBJ2-1, with a tentative D call TRBD1 (6 bases). TRBV23-1 is annotated as an ORF whose role is uncertain. The V end was cut by 4 bases, the J end by 6 bases, with 10 bases between. This CDR3 is built from 13 residues. In nucleotides, the CDR3 is TGCGCCAGCAGTCGTTGGGGGCTCAATGAGCAGTTCTTC. Translated, it gives CASSRWGLNEQFF.

This chain connects TRBV7-8 to TRBJ2-5; 9 bases are a match to TRBD2. V lost 2 bases and J lost 4; bases outside the gene matches: 8. The germline CDR1 and CDR2 sequences are SGHVS and FQNEAQ. CDR3 length: 16 amino acids. The CDR3 loop reads CASSLLPLAGTETQYF. DNA for the CDR3: TGTGCCAGCAGCTTACTACCCCTAGCGGGAACAGAGACCCAGTACTTC.

This chain connects TRBV12-5 to TRBJ2-1; 11 positions agree with TRBD2. This CDR3 region has 14 residues. Germline loops: CDR1 LGHNT, CDR2 FRNRAP. With V trimmed by 7 bases and J by 5 bases, 4 bases remained unmatched. The CDR3 DNA is TGTGCTAGTGACCCGGGACTAGCGGACAATGAGCAGTTCTTC. This sequence encodes CASDPGLADNEQFF.

The chain recombines TRBV7-2 with TRBJ1-6; 10 nucleotides match TRBD1. CDR1 SGHTA and CDR2 FQGNSA come from the germline V gene. With 4 bases clipped from V and 12 bases from J, the junction kept 6 bases outside the gene matches. The length of the CDR3 is 14 residues. The CDR3 here is CASSSGTGEKPLHF. As DNA, the CDR3 is TGTGCCAGCAGCTCAGGGACAGGGGAAAAACCCCTCCACTTT.

The rearrangement joins TRBV11-3 to TRBJ2-3; TRBD1 matches at 7 bases. Per germline, CDR1 SGHNT and CDR2 YENEEA. Germline trimming cut 3 bases from V and 2 bases from J; bases unmatched to any gene: 2. This CDR3 has 14 residues. As DNA, the CDR3 is TGTGCCAGCAGCTTTGGACAGGTCACAGATACGCAGTATTTT. Residues: CASSFGQVTDTQYF.

The CDR3 sequence is CASSVGPGDSGNTIYF. CDR3 in DNA: TGTGCCAGCAGCGTAGGCCCGGGAGACTCTGGAAACACCATATATTTT. The gene calls are TRBV9 and TRBJ1-3; D is undetermined. The germline V gene encodes CDR1 SGDLS and CDR2 YYNGEE. The CDR3 extends over 16 amino acids. The V end lost 0 bases, the J end lost 0 bases, and 10 bases lay between the germline ends.

V usage is TRBV5-6 and J usage is TRBJ2-3, with D uncertain. Germline CDR1 SGHDT, CDR2 YYEEEE. Trimming removed 4 bases from V and 5 bases from J, with 14 bases in between. The CDR3 extends over 14 amino acids. CDR3 sequence reads: CASSSDGKGDTQYF. The CDR3 coding sequence is TGTGCCAGCAGCAGTGATGGGAAGGGAGATACGCAGTATTTT.

This chain uses TRBV6-6 with TRBJ2-3; D unresolved. V lost 8 bases, J lost 0 bases, and 12 bases lay in between. From germline, CDR1 is MNHNY and CDR2 SVGAGI (reference sequence). The CDR3 has 14 amino acids. The CDR3 sequence is CASQNPPSTDTQYF. CDR3 sequence (DNA): TGTGCCAGCCAGAACCCTCCTAGCACAGATACGCAGTATTTT.

V is TRBV5-1 and J is TRBJ2-6, with no clear D. V dropped 4 bases and J dropped 0 bases, with 8 bases sitting between them. The CDR3 spans 15 residues. Germline CDR1 and CDR2: SGHRS and YFSETQ. In DNA, the CDR3 is TGCGCCAGCAGCCTCGCGGTCTCTGGGGCCAACGTCCTGACTTTC. It translates to CASSLAVSGANVLTF.

This clone turned up a few times. This chain connects TRBV5-6 to TRBJ1-5; D ambiguous. V lost 0 bases, J lost 5 bases, and 0 bases lay in between. Germline CDR1 SGHDT, CDR2 YYEEEE. This CDR3 spans 11 amino acids. The CDR3 DNA is TGTGCCAGCAGCTTGGATCAGCCCCAGCATTTT. This translates into CASSLDQPQHF.

The chain recombines TRBV27 with TRBJ1-4; a possible D gene is TRBD1 (5 bases). This CDR3 is 15 amino acids long. Trimming pared 2 bases from V and 3 bases from J, leaving 10 bases between. The germline V gene has CDR1 MNHEY and CDR2 SMNVEV (reference sequence). CDR3 amino acids: CASSLSRGPNEKLFF. The CDR3 nucleotides are TGTGCCAGCAGTTTAAGTCGGGGACCTAATGAAAAACTGTTTTTT.

This chain connects TRBV5-1 to TRBJ2-3, with TRBD2 matching 9 bases. The CDR3 spans 16 residues. V was clipped by 5 bases and J by 2 bases; unmatched bases: 9. The germline V gene has CDR1 SGHRS and CDR2 YFSETQ. The DNA of the CDR3 is TGCGCCAGCAGGGGTGATAGCGGGGGAGACACAGATACGCAGTATTTT. Translating gives CASRGDSGGDTDTQYF. The whole variable domain, filled in from reference TRBV5-1 and TRBJ2-3, reads KAGVTQTPRYLIKTRGQQVTLSCSPISGHRSVSWYQQTPGQGLQFLFEYFSETQRNKGNFPGRFSGRQFSNSRSEMNVSTLELGDSALYLCASRGDSGGDTDTQYFGPGTRLTVL.

The gene calls are TRBV6-5 and TRBJ2-7; the D gene could be TRBD1 or TRBD2 (5 bases each). Trimming stripped 0 bases from V and 0 bases from J, with 9 bases between. Germline V gene data show CDR1 as MNHEY and CDR2 as SVGAGI. This CDR3 has 15 residues. CDR3 amino acids: CASSYSGTDSYEQYF. In DNA, the CDR3 is TGTGCCAGCAGTTACTCGGGGACGGACTCCTACGAGCAGTACTTC.

This chain joins TRBV19 and TRBJ1-2; the D is unclear. The length of the CDR3 is 15 residues. Between the trimmed V and J ends, which lost 5 bases and 8 bases, there was a span of 21 bases. In germline, CDR1 is LNHDA, CDR2 SQIVND (reference sequence). CDR3 amino acids: CASSPAPYKPNGYTF. The CDR3 region has the DNA TGTGCCAGTAGTCCCGCGCCTTACAAACCTAACGGCTACACCTTC.

The V call is TRBV19, the J call TRBJ2-7, with 14 bases that match TRBD2. Germline loops: CDR1 LNHDA, CDR2 SQIVND (reference sequence). This CDR3 region has 14 residues. With V trimmed by 3 bases and J by 10 bases, 5 bases remained unmatched. The CDR3 DNA reads TGTGCCAGTAGTATGGGACTAGCGGGAGTCCAACAGTACTTC. It is translated as CASSMGLAGVQQYF.

The rearrangement joins TRBV7-9 to TRBJ2-3; D unclear. This CDR3 region has 12 residues. V was pared by 3 bases and J by 6 bases, with 7 bases between. Looked up from germline, CDR1 is SEHNR and CDR2 is FQNEAQ (reference sequence). The CDR3 loop reads CASSFGEDTQYF. The CDR3 DNA reads as TGTGCCAGCAGCTTCGGCGAGGATACGCAGTATTTT. Drawing the rest from reference TRBV7-9 and TRBJ2-3, the complete variable domain is DTGVSQNPRHKITKRGQNVTFRCDPISEHNRLYWYRQTLGQGPEFLTYFQNEAQLEKSRLLSDRFSAERPKGSFSTLEIQRTEQGDSAMYLCASSFGEDTQYFGPGTRLTVL.

This chain links TRBV27 with TRBJ2-1, with 10 bases that match TRBD2. Germline CDR1 MNHEY, CDR2 SMNVEV (reference sequence). This CDR3 is 15 amino acids long. Trimming took 3 bases from V and 9 from J; bases not matched to a gene: 8. The CDR3 loop is CASSFYLAGVSEQFF. DNA of the CDR3: TGTGCCAGCAGTTTTTACCTAGCGGGAGTCAGTGAGCAGTTCTTC.

This clone appeared once. The CDR3 protein is CASSLGQGSYNEQFF. The CDR3 DNA is TGTGCCAGCAGCTTAGGACAGGGATCCTACAATGAGCAGTTCTTC. The chain has TRBV13 and TRBJ2-1; D possibly corresponds to TRBD1 (6 bases). Germline lookup yields CDR1 PRHDT and CDR2 FYEKMQ (reference sequence). This CDR3 is 15 amino acids long. Trimming removed 0 bases at V and 1 base at J, with 7 bases between.

J is TRBJ1-6 and V is TRBV30; D remains ambiguous. CDR1 is GTSNPN, CDR2 SVGIG, per germline (reference sequence). This CDR3 comprises 14 residues. Trimming took off 2 bases at V and 0 bases at J, with 5 bases between the two ends. The CDR3 sequence: CAWSPSSYNSPLHF. The CDR3 coding sequence is TGTGCCTGGAGTCCAAGCTCCTATAATTCACCCCTCCACTTT.

This chain links TRBV10-3 with TRBJ2-2; 7 positions agree with TRBD1. The germline V gene has CDR1 ENHRY and CDR2 SYGVKD. V lost 2 bases to trimming and J lost 1 base; unmatched junction nucleotides: 10. The CDR3 has 18 amino acids. The CDR3 DNA is TGTGCCATCAGTGAGCGGCCCCCGGGGACAGTGAACACCGGGGAGCTGTTTTTT. This gives the protein CAISERPPGTVNTGELFF.

This chain connects TRBV7-2 to TRBJ2-3; TRBD2 matches 7 bases. The trim removed 6 bases at V and 2 bases at J, leaving 8 bases unmatched. Germline CDR1 reads SGHTA; CDR2 reads FQGNSA. The length of the CDR3 is 15 residues. In nucleotides, the CDR3 is TGTGCCAGCAGACCCGAGCGGGGTGTCACAGATACGCAGTATTTT. Translating it yields CASRPERGVTDTQYF. The full variable domain, with the rest looked up from reference TRBV7-2 and TRBJ2-3, is GAGVSQSPSNKVTEKGKDVELRCDPISGHTALYWYRQSLGQGLEFLIYFQGNSAPDKSGLPSDRFSAERTGGSVSTLTIQRTQQEDSAVYLCASRPERGVTDTQYFGPGTRLTVL.

The V call is TRBV7-6, the J call TRBJ1-4, with no clear D. Germline V gene lookup returns CDR1 SGHVS and CDR2 FNYEAQ. The V gene lost 4 bases and the J gene lost 12 bases, with 9 bases spanning the gap. This CDR3 spans 11 amino acids. The CDR3 bases are TGTGCCAGCAGCTCCTTTGGGGAACTGTTTTTT. It codes for CASSSFGELFF.